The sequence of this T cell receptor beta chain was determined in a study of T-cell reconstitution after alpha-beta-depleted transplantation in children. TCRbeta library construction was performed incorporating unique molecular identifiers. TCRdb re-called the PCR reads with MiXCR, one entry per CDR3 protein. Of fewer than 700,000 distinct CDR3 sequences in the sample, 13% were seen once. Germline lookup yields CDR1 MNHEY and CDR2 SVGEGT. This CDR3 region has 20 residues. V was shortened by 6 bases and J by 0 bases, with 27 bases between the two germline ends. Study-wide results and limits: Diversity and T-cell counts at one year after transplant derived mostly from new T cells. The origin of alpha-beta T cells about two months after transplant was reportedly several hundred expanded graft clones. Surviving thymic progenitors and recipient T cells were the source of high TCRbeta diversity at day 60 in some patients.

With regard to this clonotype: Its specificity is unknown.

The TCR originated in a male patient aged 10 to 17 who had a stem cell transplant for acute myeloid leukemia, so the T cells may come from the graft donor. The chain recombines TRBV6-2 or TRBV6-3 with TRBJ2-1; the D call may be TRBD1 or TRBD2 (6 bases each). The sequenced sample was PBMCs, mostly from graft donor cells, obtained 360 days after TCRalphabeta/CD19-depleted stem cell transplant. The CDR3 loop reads CASSTGTWFEAGLSYNEQFF. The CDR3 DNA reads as TGTGCCAGCAGCACCGGGACATGGTTTGAAGCGGGTCTCTCCTACAATGAGCAGTTCTTC.